This TCR beta chain was captured in a study of T cells in Graves' hyperthyroidism and ophthalmopathy (dated by TCRdb to about 2019). For the wider study: Peripheral blood was collected at initial diagnosis, before any treatment. To identify distinguishing TCR V-J signatures, a discovery cohort of some 99 patients was used, comprising 43 with Graves' ophthalmopathy and roughly 60 with stable Graves' hyperthyroidism. Whether ophthalmopathy could be predicted prospectively was tested in an independent validation cohort made up of fewer than 20 hyperthyroidism patients plus 17 patients who later progressed to ophthalmopathy. The 90 to 100 discovery patients were randomly split 7:3 into training and test sets. The study also compared thyroid tissue and blood T-cell repertoires from several Graves' hyperthyroidism patients. Following sampling, methimazole starting at 30 mg daily was given to hyperthyroidism patients, and high-dose intravenous methylprednisolone was given to ophthalmopathy patients. According to the paper, TCR Vbeta CDR3 sequencing was carried out on over 130 peripheral blood samples, which came from 40 to 45 ophthalmopathy, approximately 78 hyperthyroidism and approximately 17 progressor patients.

Moderately to severely active disease, a Clinical Activity Score of at least 3, a NOSPECS grade of at least 4, and a duration under 3 months were present in ophthalmopathy patients. Patients with uncontrolled infections, other autoimmune diseases, pregnancy or lactation were excluded. Diagnoses relied on clinical symptoms, serum thyroxine and TRAb, thyroid ultrasound and orbital computed tomography. Ficoll-Paque density gradient centrifugation was used to isolate PBMCs from around 10 ml of fresh peripheral blood. Total RNA was extracted with Trizol reagent, and quality was checked on an Agilent 2100 Bioanalyzer. About this clonotype: The specificity of this receptor is unknown. Base qualities are missing; no much larger clone stands one base away.

The TCR beta CDR3 regions were amplified from the RNA transcripts. A first-round RT-PCR of the TCR CDR3 used the HTBI primer set with the Qiagen OneStep RT-PCR kit. A second multiplex PCR round built the libraries, followed by size selection and purification. Paired-end sequencing of the libraries was performed with 100 bp reads on an Illumina HiSeq2000. In the original analysis: SOAPnuke was used to process the raw data, removing reads that contained adapters or uncalled bases, had a mean Phred below 15, or lacked an exact match to the constant primer or identifier. High-quality paired reads were merged using COPE v1.2.5, and each unique nucleotide sequence was defined as a clonotype. Clonotypes were aligned to IMGT TRBV, TRBD and TRBJ reference segments using MiTCR v1.1. Analysis was restricted to V-J combinations with a frequency above 0.0001, which covered 99.2% of repertoires. A TCS score was defined as the ratio between F50 (clonal expansion) and ExV (chaos), using BLOSUM62-based TCRdist between CDR3 peptides within each V-J. Welch's t-statistics and random forest reduced 514 V-J features to around 14, which were used in a naive Bayes classifier (R e1071). The public reads were quality trimmed at Q25 with fastp and then assembled into clones with MiXCR by TCRdb, keeping productive beta chains. CDR3 protein duplicates are merged, each entry listing the most common genes and DNA. TCRdb's processing, not the authors' own work, is the source of the V and J calls. In this sample the table shows 400,000 or so distinct CDR3 sequences, 12% to 15% of which occur a single time. Clones ranked in the top ten supply roughly a fifth of the sample.

Results the study describes overall, beyond this receptor: Most expanded thyroid clonotypes (frequency above 0.001) were also found in blood, which suggests that blood repertoires may mirror thyroid immune responses. Sample size was not statistically predetermined, and blinding of investigators to group allocation was not performed. A 13 V-J signature model separated ophthalmopathy from stable hyperthyroidism, with roughly 88% sensitivity and 81.08% specificity in cross-validation and 80%/75% in testing. In validation, progression to ophthalmopathy was predicted by the model with around 71% sensitivity and about 72% specificity, a median of roughly 6 months before onset.

This TCR was sampled from a woman aged 60-70 years with Graves' ophthalmopathy. Sequences were obtained from blood.

The CDR3 is CASRRGTSGPGELFF. The nucleotide sequence reads as follows: TGTGCCAGCAGGCGGGGGACTAGCGGGCCCGGGGAGCTGTTTTTT. This receptor chain uses TRBV6-1 and TRBJ2-2; TRBD2 agrees with 12 junctional bases. For this chain, trimming is 6 bases at the V end and 6 bases at the J end, and the number of junction bases without a gene match is 5. CDR1 MNHNS and CDR2 SASEGT are derived from the germline V gene. Including cysteine and phenylalanine, the CDR3 has 15 amino acids. Just the 45-base CDR3 DNA is kept, in frame starting at base 1.